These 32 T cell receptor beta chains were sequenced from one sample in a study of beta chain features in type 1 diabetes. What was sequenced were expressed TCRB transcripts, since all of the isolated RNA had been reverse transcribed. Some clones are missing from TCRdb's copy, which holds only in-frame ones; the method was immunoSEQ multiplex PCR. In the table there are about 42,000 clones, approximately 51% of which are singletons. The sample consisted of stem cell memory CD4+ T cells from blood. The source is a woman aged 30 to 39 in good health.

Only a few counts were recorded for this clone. The CDR3 DNA reads as TGTGCCAGCTCACAAAGGACAGGGGAAAATCAGCCCCAGCATTTT. This encodes CASSQRTGENQPQHF. The V gene is TRBV18, the J gene TRBJ1-5, with 9 positions matching TRBD1. Germline V gene sequence: CDR1 KGHSH, CDR2 LQKENI. Losses at the gene ends were 4 bases for V and 4 bases for J; bases not matched to a gene: 5. The length of the CDR3 is 15 residues.

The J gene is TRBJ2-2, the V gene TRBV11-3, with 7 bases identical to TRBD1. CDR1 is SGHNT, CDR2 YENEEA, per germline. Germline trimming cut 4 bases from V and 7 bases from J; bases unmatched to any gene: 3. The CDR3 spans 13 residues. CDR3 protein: CASSYYRGGELFF. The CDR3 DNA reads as TGTGCCAGCAGCTACTACAGGGGCGGGGAGCTGTTTTTT.

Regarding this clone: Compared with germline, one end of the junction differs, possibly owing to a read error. CDR3 nucleotides: TGTGCTAGCAGCTCGGGACTAGTTGGGCGCGAGACCCAGTACTTC. Amino acid sequence: CASSSGLVGRETQYF. The chain has TRBV7-7 and TRBJ2-5; 8 bases are a match to TRBD2. The CDR3 is 15 amino acids. Germline-derived CDR1 and CDR2 are SSHAT and FNYEAQ (reference sequence).

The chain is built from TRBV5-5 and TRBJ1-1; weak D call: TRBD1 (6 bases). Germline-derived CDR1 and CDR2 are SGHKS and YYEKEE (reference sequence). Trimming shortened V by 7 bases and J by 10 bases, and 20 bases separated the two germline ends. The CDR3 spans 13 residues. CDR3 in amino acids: CASAVLTGQGAFF. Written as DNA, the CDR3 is TGTGCCAGCGCCGTATTGACAGGACAAGGAGCTTTCTTT.

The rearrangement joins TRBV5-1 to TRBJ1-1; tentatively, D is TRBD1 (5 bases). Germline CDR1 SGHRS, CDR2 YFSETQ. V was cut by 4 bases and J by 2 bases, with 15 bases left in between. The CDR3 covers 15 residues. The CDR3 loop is CASSPQGGVNTEAFF. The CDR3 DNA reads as TGCGCCAGCAGCCCCCAGGGAGGGGTCAACACTGAAGCTTTCTTT.

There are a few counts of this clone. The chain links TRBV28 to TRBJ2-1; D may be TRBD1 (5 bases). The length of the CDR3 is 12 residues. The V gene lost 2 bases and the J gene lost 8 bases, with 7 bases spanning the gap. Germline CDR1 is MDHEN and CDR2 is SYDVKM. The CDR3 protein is CASSLVGDEQFF. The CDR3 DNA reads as TGTGCCAGCAGTTTAGTAGGGGATGAGCAGTTCTTC.

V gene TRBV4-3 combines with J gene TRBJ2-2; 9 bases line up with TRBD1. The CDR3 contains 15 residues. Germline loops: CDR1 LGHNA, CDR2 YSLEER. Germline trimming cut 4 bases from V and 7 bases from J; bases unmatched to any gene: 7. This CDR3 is CASSRLTGGHGELFF. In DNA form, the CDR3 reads TGCGCCAGCAGCCGCCTAACAGGGGGCCACGGGGAGCTGTTTTTT.

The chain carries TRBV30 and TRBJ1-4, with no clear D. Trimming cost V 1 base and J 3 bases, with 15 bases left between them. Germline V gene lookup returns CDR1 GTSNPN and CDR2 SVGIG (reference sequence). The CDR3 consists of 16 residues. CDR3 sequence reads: CAWSGAAGSANEKLFF. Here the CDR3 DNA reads TGTGCCTGGAGTGGAGCAGCAGGATCGGCTAATGAAAAACTGTTTTTT.

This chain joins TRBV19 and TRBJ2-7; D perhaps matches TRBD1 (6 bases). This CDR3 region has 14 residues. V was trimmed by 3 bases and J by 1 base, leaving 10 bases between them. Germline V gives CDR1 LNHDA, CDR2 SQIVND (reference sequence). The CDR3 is CASSMQGWSYEQYF. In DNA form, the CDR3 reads TGTGCCAGTAGTATGCAGGGGTGGTCCTACGAGCAGTACTTC.

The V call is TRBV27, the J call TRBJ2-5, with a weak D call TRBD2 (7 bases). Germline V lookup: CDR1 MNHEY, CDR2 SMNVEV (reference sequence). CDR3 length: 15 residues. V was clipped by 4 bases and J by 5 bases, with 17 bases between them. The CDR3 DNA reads TGTGCCAGCAGTTCCTACGGGGGGCTCGGGGAGACCCAGTACTTC. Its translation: CASSSYGGLGETQYF.

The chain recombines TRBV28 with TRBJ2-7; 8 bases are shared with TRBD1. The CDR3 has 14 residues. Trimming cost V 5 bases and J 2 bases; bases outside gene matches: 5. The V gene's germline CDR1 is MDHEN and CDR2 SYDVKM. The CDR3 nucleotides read TGTGCCAGCAGTGCGGGACAGGAGGCCTACGAGCAGTACTTC. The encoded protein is CASSAGQEAYEQYF.

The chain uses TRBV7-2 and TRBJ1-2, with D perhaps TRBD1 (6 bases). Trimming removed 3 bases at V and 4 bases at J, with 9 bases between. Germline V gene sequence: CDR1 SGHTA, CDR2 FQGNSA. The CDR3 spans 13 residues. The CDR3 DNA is TGTGCCAGCAGCTTTGCAGGGGCCTATGGCTACACCTTC. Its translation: CASSFAGAYGYTF.

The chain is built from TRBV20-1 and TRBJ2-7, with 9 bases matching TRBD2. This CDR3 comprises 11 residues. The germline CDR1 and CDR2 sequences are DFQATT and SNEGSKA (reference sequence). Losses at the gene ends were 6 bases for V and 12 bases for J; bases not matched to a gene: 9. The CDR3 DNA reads TGCAGTGCGGTAGCGGGAGATTTTCCGTACTTC. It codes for CSAVAGDFPYF.

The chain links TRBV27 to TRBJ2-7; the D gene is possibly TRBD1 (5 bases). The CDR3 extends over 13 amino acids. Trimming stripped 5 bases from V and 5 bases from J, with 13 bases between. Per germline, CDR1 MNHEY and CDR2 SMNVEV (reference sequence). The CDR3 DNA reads TGTGCCAGCAGTCTTATCCAGGGTAACGAGCAGTACTTC. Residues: CASSLIQGNEQYF.

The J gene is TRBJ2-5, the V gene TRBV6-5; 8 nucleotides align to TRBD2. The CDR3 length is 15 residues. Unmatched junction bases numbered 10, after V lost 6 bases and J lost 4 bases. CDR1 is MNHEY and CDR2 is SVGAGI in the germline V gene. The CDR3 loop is CASSAGGGRRETQYF. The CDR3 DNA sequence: TGTGCCAGCAGCGCCGGGGGGGGCAGGAGAGAGACCCAGTACTTC.

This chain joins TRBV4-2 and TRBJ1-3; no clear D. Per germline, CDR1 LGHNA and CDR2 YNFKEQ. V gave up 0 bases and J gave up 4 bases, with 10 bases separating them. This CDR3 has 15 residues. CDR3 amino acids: CASSQDTGVGNTIYF. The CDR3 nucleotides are TGTGCCAGCAGCCAAGATACGGGAGTAGGAAACACCATATATTTT.

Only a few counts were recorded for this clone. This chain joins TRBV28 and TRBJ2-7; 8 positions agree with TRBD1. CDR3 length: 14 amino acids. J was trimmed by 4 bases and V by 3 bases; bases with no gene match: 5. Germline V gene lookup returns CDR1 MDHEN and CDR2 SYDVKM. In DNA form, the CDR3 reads TGTGCCAGCAGTTTGGACAGGGTGAGGTACGAGCAGTACTTC. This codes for CASSLDRVRYEQYF.

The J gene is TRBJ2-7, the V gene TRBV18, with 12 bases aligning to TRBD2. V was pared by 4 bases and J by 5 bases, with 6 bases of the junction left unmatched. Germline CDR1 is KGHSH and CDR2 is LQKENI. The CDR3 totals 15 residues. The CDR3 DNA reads TGTGCCAGCTCACGCCTGACTAGCGGGAGTAACGAGCAGTACTTC. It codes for CASSRLTSGSNEQYF.

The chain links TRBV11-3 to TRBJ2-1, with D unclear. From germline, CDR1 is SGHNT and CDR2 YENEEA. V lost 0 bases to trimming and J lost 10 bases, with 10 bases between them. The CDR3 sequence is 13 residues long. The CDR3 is CASSLDTTREQFF. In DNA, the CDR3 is TGTGCCAGCAGCTTAGACACGACACGGGAGCAGTTCTTC.

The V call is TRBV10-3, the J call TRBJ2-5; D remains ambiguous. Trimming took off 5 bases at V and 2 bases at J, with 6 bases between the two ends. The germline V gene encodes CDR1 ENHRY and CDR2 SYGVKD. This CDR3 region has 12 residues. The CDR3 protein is CAISSQQETQYF. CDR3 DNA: TGTGCCATCAGTTCGCAGCAAGAGACCCAGTACTTC.

CDR3 bases: TGTGCCAGCAGCCGAGGTGGTTCGGGAAACGAGCAGTACTTC. It is translated as CASSRGGSGNEQYF. The J gene is TRBJ2-7, the V gene TRBV5-4; weak D call: TRBD2 (5 bases). This CDR3 has 14 residues. V gave up 4 bases and J gave up 5 bases, with 16 bases separating them. Germline CDR1 and CDR2: SGHNT and YYREEE (reference sequence).

CDR3 loop: CAWSRLAVQETQYF. The DNA for the CDR3 is TGTGCCTGGAGCAGACTAGCGGTCCAAGAGACCCAGTACTTC. The chain uses TRBV30 and TRBJ2-5; 9 nucleotides align to TRBD2. CDR3 size: 14 residues. Unmatched junction bases numbered 3, after V lost 3 bases and J lost 1 base. From germline, CDR1 is GTSNPN and CDR2 SVGIG (reference sequence).

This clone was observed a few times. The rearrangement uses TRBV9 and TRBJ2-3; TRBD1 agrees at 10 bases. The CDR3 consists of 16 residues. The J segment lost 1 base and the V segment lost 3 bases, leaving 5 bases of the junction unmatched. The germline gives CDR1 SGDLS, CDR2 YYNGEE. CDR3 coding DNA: TGTGCCAGCAGCGCTCGACAGGGGGCGGGCACAGATACGCAGTATTTT. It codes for CASSARQGAGTDTQYF.

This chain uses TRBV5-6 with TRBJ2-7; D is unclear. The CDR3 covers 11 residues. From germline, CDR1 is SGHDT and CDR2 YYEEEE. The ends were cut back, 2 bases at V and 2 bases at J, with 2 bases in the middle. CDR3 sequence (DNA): TGTGCCAGCAGCTTCGCCTACGAGCAGTACTTC. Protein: CASSFAYEQYF.

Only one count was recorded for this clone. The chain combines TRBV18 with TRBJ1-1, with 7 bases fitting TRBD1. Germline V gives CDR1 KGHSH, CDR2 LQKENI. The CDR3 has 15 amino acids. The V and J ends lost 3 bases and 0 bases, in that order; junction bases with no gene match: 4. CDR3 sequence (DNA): TGTGCCAGCTCACCGGGACAGTTAATGAACACTGAAGCTTTCTTT. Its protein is CASSPGQLMNTEAFF.

CDR3 sequence reads: CASSSGAYNEQFF. CDR3 nucleotides: TGTGCCAGCAGTTCGGGGGCCTACAATGAGCAGTTCTTC. The chain uses TRBV11-1 and TRBJ2-1; a possible D gene is TRBD2 (6 bases). V dropped 6 bases and J dropped 2 bases, with 8 bases sitting between them. The CDR3 has 13 amino acids. In germline, CDR1 is SGHAT, CDR2 FQDESV (reference sequence).

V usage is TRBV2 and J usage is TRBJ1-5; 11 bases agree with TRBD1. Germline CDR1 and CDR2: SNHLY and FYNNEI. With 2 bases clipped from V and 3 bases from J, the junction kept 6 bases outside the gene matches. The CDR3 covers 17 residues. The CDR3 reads CASSEWGDRGNNQPQHF. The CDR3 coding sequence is TGTGCCAGCAGTGAATGGGGGGACAGGGGGAACAATCAGCCCCAGCATTTT.

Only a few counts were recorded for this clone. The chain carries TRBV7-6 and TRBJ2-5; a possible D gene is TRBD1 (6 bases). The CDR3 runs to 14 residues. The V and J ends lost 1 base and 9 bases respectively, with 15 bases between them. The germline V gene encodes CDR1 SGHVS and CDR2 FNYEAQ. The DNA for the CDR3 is TGTGCCAGCAGCTTAGGGGCCACACAGGGCGCCCAGTACTTC. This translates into CASSLGATQGAQYF.

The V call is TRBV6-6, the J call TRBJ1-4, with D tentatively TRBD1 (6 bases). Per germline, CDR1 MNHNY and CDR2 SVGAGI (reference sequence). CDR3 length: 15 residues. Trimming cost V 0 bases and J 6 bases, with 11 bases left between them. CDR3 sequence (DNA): TGTGCCAGCAGTTACTCTCGGGCAGGGGATGAAAAACTGTTTTTT. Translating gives CASSYSRAGDEKLFF.

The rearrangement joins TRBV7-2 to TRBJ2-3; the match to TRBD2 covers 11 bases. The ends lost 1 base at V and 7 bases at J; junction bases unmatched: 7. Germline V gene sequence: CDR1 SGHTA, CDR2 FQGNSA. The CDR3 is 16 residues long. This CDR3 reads CASSLGSSGRANTQYF. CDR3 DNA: TGTGCCAGCAGCTTAGGCAGTAGCGGGAGGGCGAATACGCAGTATTTT.

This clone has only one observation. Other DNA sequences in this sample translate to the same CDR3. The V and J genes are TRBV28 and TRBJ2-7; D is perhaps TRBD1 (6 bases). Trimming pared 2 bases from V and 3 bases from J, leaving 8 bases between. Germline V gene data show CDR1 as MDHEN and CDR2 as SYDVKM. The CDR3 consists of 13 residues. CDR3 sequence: CASSLGRGYEQYF. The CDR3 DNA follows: TGTGCCAGCAGTTTAGGCAGGGGCTACGAGCAGTACTTC. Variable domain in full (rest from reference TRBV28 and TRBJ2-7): DVKVTQSSRYLVKRTGEKVFLECVQDMDHENMFWYRQDPGLGLRLIYFSYDVKMKEKGDIPEGYSVSREKKERFSLILESASTNQTSMYLCASSLGRGYEQYFGPGTRLTVT.

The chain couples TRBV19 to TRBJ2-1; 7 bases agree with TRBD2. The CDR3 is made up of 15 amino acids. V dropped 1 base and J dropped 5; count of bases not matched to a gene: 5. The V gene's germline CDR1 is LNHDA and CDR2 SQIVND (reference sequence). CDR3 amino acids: CASSIGDYENNEQFF. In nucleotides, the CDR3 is TGTGCCAGTAGTATAGGGGACTACGAAAACAATGAGCAGTTCTTC.